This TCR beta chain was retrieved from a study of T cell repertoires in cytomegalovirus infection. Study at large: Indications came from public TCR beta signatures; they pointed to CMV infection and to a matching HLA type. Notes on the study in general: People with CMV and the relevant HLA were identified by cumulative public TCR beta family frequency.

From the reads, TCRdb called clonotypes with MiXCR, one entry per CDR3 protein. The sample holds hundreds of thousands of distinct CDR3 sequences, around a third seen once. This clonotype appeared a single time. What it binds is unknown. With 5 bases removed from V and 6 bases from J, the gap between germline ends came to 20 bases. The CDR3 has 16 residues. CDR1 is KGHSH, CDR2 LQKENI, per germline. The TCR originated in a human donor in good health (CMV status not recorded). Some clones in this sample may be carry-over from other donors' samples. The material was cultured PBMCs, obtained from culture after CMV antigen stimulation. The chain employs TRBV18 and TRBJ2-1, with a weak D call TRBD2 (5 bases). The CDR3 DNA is TGTGCCAGCTCAGGCATAACGGGAAAAAATTCCAATGAGCAGTTCTTC. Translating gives CASSGITGKNSNEQFF.